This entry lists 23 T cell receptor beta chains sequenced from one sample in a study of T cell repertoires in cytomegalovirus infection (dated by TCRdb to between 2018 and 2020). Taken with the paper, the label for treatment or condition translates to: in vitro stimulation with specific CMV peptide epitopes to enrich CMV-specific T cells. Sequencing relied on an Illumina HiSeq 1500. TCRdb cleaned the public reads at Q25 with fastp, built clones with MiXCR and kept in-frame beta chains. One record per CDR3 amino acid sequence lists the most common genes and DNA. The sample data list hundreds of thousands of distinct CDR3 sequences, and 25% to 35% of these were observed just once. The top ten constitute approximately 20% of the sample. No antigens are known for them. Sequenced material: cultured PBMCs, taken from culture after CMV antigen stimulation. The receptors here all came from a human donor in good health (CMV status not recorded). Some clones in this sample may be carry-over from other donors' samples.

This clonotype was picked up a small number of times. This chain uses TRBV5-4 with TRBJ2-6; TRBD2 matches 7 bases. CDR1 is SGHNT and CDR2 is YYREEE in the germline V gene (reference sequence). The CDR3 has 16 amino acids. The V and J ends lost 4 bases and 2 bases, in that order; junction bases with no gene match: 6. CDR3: CASSPPGGAGANVLTF. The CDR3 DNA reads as TGTGCCAGCAGCCCACCTGGGGGGGCTGGGGCCAACGTCCTGACTTTC.

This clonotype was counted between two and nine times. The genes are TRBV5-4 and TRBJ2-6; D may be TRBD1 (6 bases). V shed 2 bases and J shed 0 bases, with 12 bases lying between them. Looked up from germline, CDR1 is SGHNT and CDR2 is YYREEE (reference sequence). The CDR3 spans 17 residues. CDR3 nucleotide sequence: TGTGCCAGCAGCTTCTATCAGGGGAGCTCTGGGGCCAACGTCCTGACTTTC. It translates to CASSFYQGSSGANVLTF.

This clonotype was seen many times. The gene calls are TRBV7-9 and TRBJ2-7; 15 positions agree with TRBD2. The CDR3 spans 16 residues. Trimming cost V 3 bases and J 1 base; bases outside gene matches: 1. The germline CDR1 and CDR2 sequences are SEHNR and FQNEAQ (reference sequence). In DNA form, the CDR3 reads TGTGCCAGCAGCTTGGGACTAGCGGGAGGATCCTACGAGCAGTACTTC. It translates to CASSLGLAGGSYEQYF.

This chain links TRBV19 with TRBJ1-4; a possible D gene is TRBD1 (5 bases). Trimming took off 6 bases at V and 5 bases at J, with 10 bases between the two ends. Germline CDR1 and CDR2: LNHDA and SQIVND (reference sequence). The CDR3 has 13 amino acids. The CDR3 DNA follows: TGTGCCAGTAGGAACAGGCCGAATGAAAAACTGTTTTTT. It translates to CASRNRPNEKLFF. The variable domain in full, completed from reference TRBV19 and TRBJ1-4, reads DGGITQSPKYLFRKEGQNVTLSCEQNLNHDAMYWYRQDPGQGLRLIYYSQIVNDFQKGDIAEGYSVSREKKESFPLTVTSAQKNPTAFYLCASRNRPNEKLFFGSGTQLSVL.

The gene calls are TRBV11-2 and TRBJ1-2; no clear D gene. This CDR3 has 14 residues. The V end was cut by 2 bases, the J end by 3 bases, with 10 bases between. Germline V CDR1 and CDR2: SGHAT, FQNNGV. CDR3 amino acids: CASSLFVRDYGYTF. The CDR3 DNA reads TGTGCCAGCAGCTTATTCGTTAGGGACTATGGCTACACCTTC.

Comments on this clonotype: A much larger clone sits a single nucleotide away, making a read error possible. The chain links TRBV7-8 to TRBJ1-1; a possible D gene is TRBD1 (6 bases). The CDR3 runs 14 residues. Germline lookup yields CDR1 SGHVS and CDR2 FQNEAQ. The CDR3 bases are TGTGCCAGCAGCCAGCGAGGGGGAGACACTGATGCTTTCTTT. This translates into CASSQRGGDTDAFF.

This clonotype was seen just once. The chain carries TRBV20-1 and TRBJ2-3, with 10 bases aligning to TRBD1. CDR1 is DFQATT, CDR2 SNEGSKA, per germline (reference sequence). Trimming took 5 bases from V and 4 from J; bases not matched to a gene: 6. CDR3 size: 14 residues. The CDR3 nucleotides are TGCAGTGCTCTGGGACAGGGGTTTGCAGATACGCAGTATTTT. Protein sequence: CSALGQGFADTQYF.

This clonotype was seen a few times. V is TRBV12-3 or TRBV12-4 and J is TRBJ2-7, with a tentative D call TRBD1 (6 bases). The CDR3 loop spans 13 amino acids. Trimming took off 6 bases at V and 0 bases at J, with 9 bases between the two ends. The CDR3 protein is CASRQGLSYEQYF. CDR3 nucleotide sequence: TGTGCCAGCAGACAGGGTCTCTCCTACGAGCAGTACTTC.

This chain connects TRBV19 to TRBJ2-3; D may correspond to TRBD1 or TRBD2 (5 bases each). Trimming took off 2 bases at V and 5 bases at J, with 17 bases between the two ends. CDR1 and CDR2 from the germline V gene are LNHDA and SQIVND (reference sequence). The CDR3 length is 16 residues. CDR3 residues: CASSIFTGTAGDTQYF. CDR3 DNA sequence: TGTGCCAGTAGTATATTCACCGGGACCGCCGGAGATACGCAGTATTTT.

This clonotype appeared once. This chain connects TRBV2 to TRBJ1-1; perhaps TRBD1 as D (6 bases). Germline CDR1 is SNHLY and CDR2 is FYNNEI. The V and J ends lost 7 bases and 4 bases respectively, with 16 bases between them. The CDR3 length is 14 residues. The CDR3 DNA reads TGTGCCAGCACCAAGGGGGAGGGACCCACTGAAGCTTTCTTT. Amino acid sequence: CASTKGEGPTEAFF.

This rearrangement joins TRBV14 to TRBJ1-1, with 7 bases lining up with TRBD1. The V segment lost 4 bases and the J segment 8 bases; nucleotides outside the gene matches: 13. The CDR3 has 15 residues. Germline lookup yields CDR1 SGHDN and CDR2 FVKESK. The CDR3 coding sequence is TGTGCCAGCAGCCCACGGACAGGCCTTAGGGGGGAAGCTTTCTTT. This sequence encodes CASSPRTGLRGEAFF.

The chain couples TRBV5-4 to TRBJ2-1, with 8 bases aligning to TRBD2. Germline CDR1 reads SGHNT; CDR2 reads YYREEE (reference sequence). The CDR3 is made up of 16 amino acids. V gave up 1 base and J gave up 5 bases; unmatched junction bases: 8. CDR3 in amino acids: CASSLPTGRADNEQFF. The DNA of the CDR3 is TGTGCCAGCAGCTTGCCGACCGGGAGGGCCGACAATGAGCAGTTCTTC.

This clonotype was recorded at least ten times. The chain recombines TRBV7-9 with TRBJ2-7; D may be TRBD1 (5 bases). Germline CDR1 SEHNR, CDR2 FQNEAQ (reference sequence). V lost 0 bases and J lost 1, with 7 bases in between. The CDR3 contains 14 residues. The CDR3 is CASSLADRSYEQYF. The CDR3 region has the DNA TGTGCCAGCAGCTTAGCCGACAGATCCTACGAGCAGTACTTC.

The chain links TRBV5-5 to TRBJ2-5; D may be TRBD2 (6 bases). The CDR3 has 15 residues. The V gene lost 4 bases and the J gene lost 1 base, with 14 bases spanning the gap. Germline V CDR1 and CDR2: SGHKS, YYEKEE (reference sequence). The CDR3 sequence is CASSRGIGSQETQYF. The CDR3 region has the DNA TGTGCCAGCAGCCGGGGGATAGGAAGCCAAGAGACCCAGTACTTC. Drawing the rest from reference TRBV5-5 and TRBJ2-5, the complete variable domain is DAGVTQSPTHLIKTRGQQVTLRCSPISGHKSVSWYQQVLGQGPQFIFQYYEKEERGRGNFPDRFSARQFPNYSSELNVNALLLGDSALYLCASSRGIGSQETQYFGPGTRLLVL.

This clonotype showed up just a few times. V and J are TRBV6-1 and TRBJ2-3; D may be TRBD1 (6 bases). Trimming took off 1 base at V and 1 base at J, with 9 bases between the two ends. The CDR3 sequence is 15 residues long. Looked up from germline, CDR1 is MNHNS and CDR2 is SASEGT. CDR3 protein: CASSEGPGGTDTQYF. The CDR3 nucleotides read TGTGCCAGCAGTGAAGGACCAGGGGGCACAGATACGCAGTATTTT.

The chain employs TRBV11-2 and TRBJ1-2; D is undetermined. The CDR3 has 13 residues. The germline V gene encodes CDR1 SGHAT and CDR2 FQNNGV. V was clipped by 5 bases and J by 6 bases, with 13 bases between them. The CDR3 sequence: CASSPGRRDGYTF. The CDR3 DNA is TGTGCCAGCAGCCCAGGCCGGAGAGATGGCTACACCTTC.

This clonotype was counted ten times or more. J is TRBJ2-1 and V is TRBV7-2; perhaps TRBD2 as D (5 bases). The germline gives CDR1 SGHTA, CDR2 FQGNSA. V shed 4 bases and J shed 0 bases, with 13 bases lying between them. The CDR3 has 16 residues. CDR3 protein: CASSYSGTSSYNEQFF. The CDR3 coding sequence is TGTGCCAGCAGCTACAGCGGTACTAGCTCCTACAATGAGCAGTTCTTC.

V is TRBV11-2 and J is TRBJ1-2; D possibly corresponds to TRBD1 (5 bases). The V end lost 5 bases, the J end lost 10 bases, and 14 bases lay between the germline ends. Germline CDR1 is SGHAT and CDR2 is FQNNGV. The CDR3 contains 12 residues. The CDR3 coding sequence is TGTGCCAGCAGCCAAGGGTGGGACGCCTACACCTTC. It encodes CASSQGWDAYTF.

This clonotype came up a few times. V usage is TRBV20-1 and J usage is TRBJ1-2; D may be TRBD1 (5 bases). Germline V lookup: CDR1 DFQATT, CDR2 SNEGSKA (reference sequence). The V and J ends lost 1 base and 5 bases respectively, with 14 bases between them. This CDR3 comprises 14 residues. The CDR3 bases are TGCAGTGCTAGAGCCCGCGGGACCGCATATGGCTACACCTTC. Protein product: CSARARGTAYGYTF.

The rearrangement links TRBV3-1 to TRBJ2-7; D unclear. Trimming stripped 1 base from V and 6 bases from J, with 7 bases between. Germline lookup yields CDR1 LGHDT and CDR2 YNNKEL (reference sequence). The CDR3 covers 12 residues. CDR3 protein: CASSQVRGEQYF. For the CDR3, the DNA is TGTGCCAGCAGCCAAGTTCGCGGCGAGCAGTACTTC.

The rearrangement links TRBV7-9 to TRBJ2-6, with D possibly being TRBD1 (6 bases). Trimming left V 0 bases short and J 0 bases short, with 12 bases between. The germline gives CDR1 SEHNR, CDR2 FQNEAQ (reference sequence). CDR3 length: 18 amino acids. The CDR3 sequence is CASSLATGSSSGANVLTF. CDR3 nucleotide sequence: TGTGCCAGCAGCTTAGCAACAGGGAGCTCCTCTGGGGCCAACGTCCTGACTTTC.

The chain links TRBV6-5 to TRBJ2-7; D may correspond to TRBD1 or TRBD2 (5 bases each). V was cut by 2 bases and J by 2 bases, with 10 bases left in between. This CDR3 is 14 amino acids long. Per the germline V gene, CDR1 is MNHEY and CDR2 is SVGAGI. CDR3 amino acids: CASSYGDGAYEQYF. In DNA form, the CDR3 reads TGTGCCAGCAGTTACGGGGACGGAGCCTACGAGCAGTACTTC.

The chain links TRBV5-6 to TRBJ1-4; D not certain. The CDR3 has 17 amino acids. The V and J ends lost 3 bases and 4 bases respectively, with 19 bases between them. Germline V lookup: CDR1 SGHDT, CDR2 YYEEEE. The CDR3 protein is CASSSADVILNNEKLFF. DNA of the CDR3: TGTGCCAGCAGCTCGGCGGACGTCATTCTAAATAATGAAAAACTGTTTTTT.